The clone carrying this T cell receptor beta chain was seen a single time. Germline values: CDR1 MNHEY, CDR2 SVGAGI. The CDR3 sequence is 13 residues long. V gave up 7 bases and J gave up 1 base, with 10 bases separating them. Assay used: immunoSEQ multiplex PCR; TCRdb lists only in-frame clones, some missing. The table shows roughly 1.5 million clones, with 95% to 99% occurring only once. The sample comes from a study of shared clonotypes between healthy human individuals. Sequenced input: naive CD4+ T cells sorted from blood. Sample subset: CD45RA+ positively selected. The clonotype was recovered from a man younger than 45 in good health. This sequence joins TRBV6-5 and TRBJ1-1; a weak D match, TRBD1 (5 bases). CDR3 in amino acids: CASKLRGNTEAFF. DNA for the CDR3: TGTGCCAGCAAACTAAGGGGGAACACTGAAGCTTTCTTT.